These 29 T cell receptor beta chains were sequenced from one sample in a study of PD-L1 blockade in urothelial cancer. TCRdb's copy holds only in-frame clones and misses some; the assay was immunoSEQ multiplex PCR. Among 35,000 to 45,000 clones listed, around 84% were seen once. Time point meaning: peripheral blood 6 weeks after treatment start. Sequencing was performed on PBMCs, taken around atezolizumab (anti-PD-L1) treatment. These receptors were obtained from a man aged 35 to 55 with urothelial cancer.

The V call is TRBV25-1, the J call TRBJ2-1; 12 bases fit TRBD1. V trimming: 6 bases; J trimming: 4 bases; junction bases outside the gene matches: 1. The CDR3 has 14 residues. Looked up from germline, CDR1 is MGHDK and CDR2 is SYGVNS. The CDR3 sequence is CASRGQGAYNEQFF. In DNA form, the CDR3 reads TGTGCCAGCAGGGGACAGGGGGCTTACAATGAGCAGTTCTTC.

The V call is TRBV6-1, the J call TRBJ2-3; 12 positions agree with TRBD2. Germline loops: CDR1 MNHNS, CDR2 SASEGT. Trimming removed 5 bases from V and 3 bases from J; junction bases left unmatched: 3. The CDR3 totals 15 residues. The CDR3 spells CASSPTSGRTDTQYF. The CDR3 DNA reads TGTGCCAGCAGTCCAACTAGCGGGAGGACAGATACGCAGTATTTT.

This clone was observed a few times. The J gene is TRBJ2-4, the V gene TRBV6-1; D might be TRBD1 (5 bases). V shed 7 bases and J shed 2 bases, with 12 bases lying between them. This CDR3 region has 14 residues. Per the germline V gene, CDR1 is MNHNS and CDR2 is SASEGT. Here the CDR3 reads CASNDPGSKNIQYF. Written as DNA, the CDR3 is TGTGCCAGCAACGATCCAGGGTCCAAAAACATTCAGTACTTC.

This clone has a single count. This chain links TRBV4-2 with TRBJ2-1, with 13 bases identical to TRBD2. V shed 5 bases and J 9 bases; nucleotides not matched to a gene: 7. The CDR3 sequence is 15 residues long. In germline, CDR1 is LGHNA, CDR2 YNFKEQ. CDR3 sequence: CASSSGLAGTAEQFF. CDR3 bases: TGTGCCAGCAGCTCGGGACTAGCGGGAACCGCTGAGCAGTTCTTC.

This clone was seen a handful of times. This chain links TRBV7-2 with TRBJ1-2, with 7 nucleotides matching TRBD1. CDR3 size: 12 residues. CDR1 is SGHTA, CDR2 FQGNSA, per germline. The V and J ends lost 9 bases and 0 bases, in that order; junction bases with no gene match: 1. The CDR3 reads CASGTANYGYTF. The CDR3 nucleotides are TGTGCCAGTGGGACAGCTAACTATGGCTACACCTTC. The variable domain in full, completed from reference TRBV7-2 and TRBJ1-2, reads GAGVSQSPSNKVTEKGKDVELRCDPISGHTALYWYRQSLGQGLEFLIYFQGNSAPDKSGLPSDRFSAERTGGSVSTLTIQRTQQEDSAVYLCASGTANYGYTFGSGTRLTVV.

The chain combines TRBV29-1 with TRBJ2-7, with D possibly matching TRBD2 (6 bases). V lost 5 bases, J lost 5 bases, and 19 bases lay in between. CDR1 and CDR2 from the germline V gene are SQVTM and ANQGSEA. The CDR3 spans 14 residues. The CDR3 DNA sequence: TGCAGCGTTTCAATATCCGGGGGAAGGCACGAGCAGTACTTC. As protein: CSVSISGGRHEQYF.

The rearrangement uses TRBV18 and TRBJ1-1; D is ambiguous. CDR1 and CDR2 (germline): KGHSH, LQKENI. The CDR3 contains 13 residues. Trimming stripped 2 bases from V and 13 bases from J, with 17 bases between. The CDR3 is CASSPEGTGDYFF. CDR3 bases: TGTGCCAGCTCACCAGAGGGTACCGGGGATTATTTCTTT.

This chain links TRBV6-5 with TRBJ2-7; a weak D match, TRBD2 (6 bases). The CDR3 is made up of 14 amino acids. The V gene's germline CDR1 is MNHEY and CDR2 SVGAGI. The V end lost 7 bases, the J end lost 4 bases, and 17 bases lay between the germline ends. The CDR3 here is CASTQSPGGYEQYF. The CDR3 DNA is TGTGCCAGCACCCAATCCCCCGGAGGGTACGAGCAGTACTTC.

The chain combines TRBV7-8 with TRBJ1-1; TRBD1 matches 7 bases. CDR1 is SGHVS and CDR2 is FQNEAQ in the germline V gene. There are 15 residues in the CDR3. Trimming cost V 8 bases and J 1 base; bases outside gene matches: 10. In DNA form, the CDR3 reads TGTGCCAGCGTGATAGGGGGCGGAGGGAACACTGAAGCTTTCTTT. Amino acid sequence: CASVIGGGGNTEAFF.

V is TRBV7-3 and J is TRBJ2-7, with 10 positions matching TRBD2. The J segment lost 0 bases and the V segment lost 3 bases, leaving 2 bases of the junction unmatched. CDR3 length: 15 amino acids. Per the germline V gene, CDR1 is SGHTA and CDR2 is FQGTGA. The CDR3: CASSFTSGTSYEQYF. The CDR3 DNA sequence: TGTGCCAGCAGCTTCACTAGCGGGACCTCCTACGAGCAGTACTTC.

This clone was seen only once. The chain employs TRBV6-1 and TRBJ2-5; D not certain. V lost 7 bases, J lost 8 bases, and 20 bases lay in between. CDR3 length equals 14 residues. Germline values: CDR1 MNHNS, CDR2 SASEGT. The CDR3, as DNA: TGTGCCAGCAATTGGAGTGAAAAAGTCGGCACCCAGTACTTC. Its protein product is CASNWSEKVGTQYF.

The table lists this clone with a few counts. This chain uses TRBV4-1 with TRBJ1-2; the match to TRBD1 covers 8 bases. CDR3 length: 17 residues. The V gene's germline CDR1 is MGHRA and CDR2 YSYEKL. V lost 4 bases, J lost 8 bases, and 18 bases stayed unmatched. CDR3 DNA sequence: TGCGCCAGCAGCCGATTTGACGGACAGGGTAGATCGGAGGGCTACACCTTC. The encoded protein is CASSRFDGQGRSEGYTF.

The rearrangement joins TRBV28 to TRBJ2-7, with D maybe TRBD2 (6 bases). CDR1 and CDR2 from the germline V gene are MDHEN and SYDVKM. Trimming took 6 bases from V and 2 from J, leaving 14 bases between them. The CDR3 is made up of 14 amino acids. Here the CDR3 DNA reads TGTGCCAGCAGCCAGGGTTCGGGGGCCTACGAGCAGTACTTC. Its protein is CASSQGSGAYEQYF.

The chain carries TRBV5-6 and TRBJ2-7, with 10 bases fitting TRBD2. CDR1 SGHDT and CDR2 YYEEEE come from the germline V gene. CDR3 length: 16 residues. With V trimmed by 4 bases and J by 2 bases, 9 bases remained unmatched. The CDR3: CASSQKGLAGAYEQYF. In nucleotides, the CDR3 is TGTGCCAGCAGCCAGAAGGGGCTAGCGGGGGCCTACGAGCAGTACTTC.

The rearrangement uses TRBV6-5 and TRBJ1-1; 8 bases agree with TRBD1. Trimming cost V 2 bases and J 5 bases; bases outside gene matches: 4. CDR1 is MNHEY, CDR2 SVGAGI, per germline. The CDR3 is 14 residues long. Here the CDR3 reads CASSYGYRGTEAFF. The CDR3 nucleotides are TGTGCCAGCAGTTACGGGTACAGGGGGACTGAAGCTTTCTTT.

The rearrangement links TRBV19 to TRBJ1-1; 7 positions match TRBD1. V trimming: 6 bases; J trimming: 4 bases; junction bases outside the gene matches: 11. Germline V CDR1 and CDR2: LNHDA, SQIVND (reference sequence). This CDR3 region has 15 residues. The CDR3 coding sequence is TGTGCCAGTAGAATGACCCCTGGGACAGCCACTGAAGCTTTCTTT. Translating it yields CASRMTPGTATEAFF.

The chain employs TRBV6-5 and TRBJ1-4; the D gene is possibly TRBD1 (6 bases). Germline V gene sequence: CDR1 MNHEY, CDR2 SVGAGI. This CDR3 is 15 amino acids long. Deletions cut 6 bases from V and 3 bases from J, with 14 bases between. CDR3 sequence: CASSRTGLSNEKLFF. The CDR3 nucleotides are TGTGCCAGCAGCCGTACAGGGTTATCTAATGAAAAACTGTTTTTT.

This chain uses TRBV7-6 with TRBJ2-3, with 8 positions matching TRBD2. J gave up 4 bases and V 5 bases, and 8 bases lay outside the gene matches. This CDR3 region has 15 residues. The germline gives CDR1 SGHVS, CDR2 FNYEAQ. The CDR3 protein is CASSNGRGMADTQYF. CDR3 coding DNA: TGTGCCAGCAGCAACGGGAGGGGAATGGCAGATACGCAGTATTTT.

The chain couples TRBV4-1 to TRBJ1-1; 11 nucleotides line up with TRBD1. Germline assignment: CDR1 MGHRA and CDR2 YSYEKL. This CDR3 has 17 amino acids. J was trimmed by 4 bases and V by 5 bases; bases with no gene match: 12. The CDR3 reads CASSGGGQGAPGTEAFF. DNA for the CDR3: TGCGCCAGCAGCGGGGGAGGACAGGGGGCCCCAGGCACTGAAGCTTTCTTT.

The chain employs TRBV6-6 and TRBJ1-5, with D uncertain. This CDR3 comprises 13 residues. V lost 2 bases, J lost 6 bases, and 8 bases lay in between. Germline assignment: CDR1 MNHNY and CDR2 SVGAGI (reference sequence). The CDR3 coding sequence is TGTGCCAGCAGTTACGGAGCAGCTCAGCCCCAGCATTTT. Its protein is CASSYGAAQPQHF.

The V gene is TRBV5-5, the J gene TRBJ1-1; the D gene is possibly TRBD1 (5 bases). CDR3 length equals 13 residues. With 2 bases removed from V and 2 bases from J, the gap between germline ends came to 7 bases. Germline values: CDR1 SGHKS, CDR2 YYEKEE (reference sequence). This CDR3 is CASSFGGNTEAFF. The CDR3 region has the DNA TGTGCCAGCAGCTTCGGGGGAAACACTGAAGCTTTCTTT.

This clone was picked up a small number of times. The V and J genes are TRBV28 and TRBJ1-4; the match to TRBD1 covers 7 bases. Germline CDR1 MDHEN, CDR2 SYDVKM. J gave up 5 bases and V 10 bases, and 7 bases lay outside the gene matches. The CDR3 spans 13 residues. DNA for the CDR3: TGTGCCACCGTAACAGGGGTGAATGAAAAACTGTTTTTT. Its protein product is CATVTGVNEKLFF.

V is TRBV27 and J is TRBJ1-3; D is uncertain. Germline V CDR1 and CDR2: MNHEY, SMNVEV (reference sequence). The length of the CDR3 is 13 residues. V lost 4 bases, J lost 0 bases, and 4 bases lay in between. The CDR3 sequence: CASSSHSGNTIYF. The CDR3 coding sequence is TGTGCCAGCAGTTCCCACTCTGGAAACACCATATATTTT.

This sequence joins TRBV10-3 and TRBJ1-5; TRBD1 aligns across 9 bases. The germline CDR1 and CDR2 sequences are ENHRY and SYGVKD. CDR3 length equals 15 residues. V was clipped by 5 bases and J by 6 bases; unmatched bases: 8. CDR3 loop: CAISNGDRVPQPQHF. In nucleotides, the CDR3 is TGTGCCATCAGTAACGGGGACAGGGTACCTCAGCCCCAGCATTTT.

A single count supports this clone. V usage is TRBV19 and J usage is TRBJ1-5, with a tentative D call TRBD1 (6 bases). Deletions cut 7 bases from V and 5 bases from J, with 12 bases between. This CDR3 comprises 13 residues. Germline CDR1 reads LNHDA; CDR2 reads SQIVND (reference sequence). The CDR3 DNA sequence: TGTGCCAGTAATCGCCGGACAGATCAGCCCCAGCATTTT. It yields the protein CASNRRTDQPQHF. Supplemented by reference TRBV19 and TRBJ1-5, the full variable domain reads DGGITQSPKYLFRKEGQNVTLSCEQNLNHDAMYWYRQDPGQGLRLIYYSQIVNDFQKGDIAEGYSVSREKKESFPLTVTSAQKNPTAFYLCASNRRTDQPQHFGDGTRLSIL.

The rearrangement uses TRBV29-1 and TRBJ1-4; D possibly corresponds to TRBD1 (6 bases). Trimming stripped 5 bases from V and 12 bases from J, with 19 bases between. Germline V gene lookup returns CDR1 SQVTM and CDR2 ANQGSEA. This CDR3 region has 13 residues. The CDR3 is CSVTLDSSRELFF. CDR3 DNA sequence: TGCAGCGTTACCCTGGACAGCTCCAGGGAACTGTTTTTT.

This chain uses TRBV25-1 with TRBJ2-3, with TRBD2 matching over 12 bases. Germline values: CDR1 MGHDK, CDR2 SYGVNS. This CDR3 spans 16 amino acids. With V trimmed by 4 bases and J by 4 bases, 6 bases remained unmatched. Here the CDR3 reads CASSALTSGRADTQYF. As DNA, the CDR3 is TGTGCCAGCAGTGCCTTGACTAGCGGGAGAGCAGATACGCAGTATTTT.

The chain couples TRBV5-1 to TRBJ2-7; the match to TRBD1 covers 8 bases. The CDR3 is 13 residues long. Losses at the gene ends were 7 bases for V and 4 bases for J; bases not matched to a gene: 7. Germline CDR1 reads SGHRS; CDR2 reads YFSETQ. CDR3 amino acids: CASGDRGTYEQYF. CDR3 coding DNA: TGCGCCAGCGGAGACAGGGGCACTTACGAGCAGTACTTC. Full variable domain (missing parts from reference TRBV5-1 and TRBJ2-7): KAGVTQTPRYLIKTRGQQVTLSCSPISGHRSVSWYQQTPGQGLQFLFEYFSETQRNKGNFPGRFSGRQFSNSRSEMNVSTLELGDSALYLCASGDRGTYEQYFGPGTRLTVT.

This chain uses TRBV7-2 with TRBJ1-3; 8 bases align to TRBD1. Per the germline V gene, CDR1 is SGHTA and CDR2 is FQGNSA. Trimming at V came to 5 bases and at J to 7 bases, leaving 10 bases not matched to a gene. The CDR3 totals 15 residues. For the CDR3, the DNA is TGTGCCAGCAGCCCATACGAGACAGGGGTGAACACCATATATTTT. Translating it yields CASSPYETGVNTIYF.